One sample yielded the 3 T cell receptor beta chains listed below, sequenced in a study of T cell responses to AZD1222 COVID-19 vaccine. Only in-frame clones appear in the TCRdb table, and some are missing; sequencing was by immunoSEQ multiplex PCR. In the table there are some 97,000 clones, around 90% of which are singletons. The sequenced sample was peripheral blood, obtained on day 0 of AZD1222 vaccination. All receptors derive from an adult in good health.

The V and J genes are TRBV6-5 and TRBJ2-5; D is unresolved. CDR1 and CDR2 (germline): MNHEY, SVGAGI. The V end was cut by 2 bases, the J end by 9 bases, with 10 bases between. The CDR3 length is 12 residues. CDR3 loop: CASSYAPPAQYF. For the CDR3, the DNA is TGTGCCAGCAGTTACGCCCCTCCGGCCCAGTACTTC.

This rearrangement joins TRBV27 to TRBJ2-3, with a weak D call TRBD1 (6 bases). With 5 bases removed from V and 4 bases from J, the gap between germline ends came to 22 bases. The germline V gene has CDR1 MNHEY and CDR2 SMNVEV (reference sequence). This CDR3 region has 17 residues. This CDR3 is CASSTARDTLISDTQYF. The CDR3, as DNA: TGTGCCAGCAGTACCGCCCGGGACACGCTAATATCAGATACGCAGTATTTT.

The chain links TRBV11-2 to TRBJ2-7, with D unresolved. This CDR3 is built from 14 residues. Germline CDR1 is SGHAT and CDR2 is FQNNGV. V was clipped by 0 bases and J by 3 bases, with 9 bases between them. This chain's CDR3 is CASSLERIYYEQYF. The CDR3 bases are TGTGCCAGCAGCTTAGAGCGGATATACTACGAGCAGTACTTC.